This T cell receptor beta chain was captured in a study of blood T cell repertoires in COVID-19. Clones were sequenced by immunoSEQ multiplex PCR, and TCRdb holds only the in-frame ones, with some missing. The top ten clones hold 3.8% of a sample with about 130,000 clones, about 80% of them seen once. Input material: peripheral blood. This TCR derives from a woman aged 45-60 years with acute or convalescent COVID-19.

The chain's CDR3 is CASGDTRSYNEQFF. CDR3 nucleotides: TGTGCCAGCGGGGACACTCGCTCCTACAATGAGCAGTTCTTC. The gene calls are TRBV2 and TRBJ2-1; possible D gene TRBD1, 6 bases. In germline, CDR1 is SNHLY, CDR2 FYNNEI. The CDR3 spans 14 residues. Trimming left V 8 bases short and J 0 bases short, with 11 bases between.